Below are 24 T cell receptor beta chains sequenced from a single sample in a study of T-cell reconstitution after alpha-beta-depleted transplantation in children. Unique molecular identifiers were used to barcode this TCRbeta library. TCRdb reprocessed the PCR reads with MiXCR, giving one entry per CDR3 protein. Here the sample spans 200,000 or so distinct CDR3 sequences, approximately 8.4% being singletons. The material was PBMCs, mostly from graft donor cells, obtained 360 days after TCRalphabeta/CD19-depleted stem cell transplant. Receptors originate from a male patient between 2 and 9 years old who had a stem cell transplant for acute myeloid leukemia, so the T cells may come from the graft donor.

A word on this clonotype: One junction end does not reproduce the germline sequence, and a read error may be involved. The CDR3 spells CCASAFLREGVYNEQFF. The CDR3 DNA reads as TGCTGTGCTAGTGCGTTCCTAAGGGAGGGGGTATACAATGAGCAGTTCTTC. The chain has TRBV20-1 and TRBJ2-1; D possibly corresponds to TRBD2 (7 bases). Germline lookup yields CDR1 DFQATT and CDR2 SNEGSKA (reference sequence). This CDR3 is 17 amino acids long.

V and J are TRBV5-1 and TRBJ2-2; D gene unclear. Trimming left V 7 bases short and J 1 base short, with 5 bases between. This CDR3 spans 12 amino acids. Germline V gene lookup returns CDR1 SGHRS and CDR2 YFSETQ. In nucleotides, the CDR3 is TGCGCCAGCCTTAAGAACACCGGGGAGCTGTTTTTT. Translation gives CASLKNTGELFF.

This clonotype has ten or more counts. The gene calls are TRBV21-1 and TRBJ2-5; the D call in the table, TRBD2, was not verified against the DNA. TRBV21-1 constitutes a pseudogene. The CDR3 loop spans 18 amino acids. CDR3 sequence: CASSKGDYRSGGQETQYF. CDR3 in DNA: TGTGCCAGCAGCAAAGGAGACTATAGAAGCGGGGGCCAAGAGACCCAGTACTTC.

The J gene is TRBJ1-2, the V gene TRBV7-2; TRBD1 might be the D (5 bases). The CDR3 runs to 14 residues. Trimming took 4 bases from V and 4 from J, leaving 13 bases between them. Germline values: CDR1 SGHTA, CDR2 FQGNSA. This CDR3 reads CASSSETGAYGYTF. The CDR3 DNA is TGTGCCAGCAGCTCAGAAACCGGGGCCTATGGCTACACCTTC.

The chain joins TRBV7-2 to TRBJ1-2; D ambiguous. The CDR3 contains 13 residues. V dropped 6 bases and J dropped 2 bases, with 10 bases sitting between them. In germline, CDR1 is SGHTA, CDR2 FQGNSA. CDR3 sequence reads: CASRRGANYGYTF. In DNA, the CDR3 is TGTGCCAGCAGGCGAGGCGCAAACTATGGCTACACCTTC.

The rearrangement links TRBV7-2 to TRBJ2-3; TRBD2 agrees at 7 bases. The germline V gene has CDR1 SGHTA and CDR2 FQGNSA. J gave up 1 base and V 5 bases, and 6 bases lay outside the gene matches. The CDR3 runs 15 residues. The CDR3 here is CASSPGRFGTDTQYF. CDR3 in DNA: TGTGCCAGCAGCCCCGGGAGGTTCGGCACAGATACGCAGTATTTT.

CDR3 sequence reads: CSARDRYRALYNEQFF. The CDR3 DNA reads TGCAGTGCTAGAGATCGGTACAGGGCCCTATACAATGAGCAGTTCTTC. V usage is TRBV20-1 and J usage is TRBJ2-1; tentative D call: TRBD1 (6 bases). V shed 0 bases and J shed 4 bases, with 16 bases lying between them. The CDR3 has 16 amino acids. The germline V gene encodes CDR1 DFQATT and CDR2 SNEGSKA (reference sequence).

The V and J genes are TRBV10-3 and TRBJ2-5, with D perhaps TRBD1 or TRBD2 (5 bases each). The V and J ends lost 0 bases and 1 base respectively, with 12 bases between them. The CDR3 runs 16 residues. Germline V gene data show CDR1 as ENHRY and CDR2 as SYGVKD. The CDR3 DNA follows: TGTGCCATCAGTGAGTCGGGACCGAGCATCCAAGAGACCCAGTACTTC. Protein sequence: CAISESGPSIQETQYF.

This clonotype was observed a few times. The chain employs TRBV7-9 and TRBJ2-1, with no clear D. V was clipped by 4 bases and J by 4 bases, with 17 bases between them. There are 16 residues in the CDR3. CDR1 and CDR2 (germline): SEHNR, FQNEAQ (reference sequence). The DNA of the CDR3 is TGTGCCAGCAGCTCATTTCCGCGTGGGCCTTACAATGAGCAGTTCTTC. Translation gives CASSSFPRGPYNEQFF.

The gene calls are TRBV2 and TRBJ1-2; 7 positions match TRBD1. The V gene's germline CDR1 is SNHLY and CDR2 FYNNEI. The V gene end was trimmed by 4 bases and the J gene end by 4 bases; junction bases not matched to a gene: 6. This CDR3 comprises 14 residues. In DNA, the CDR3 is TGTGCCAGCAGTGGGGGACAGCTCCTCTATGGCTACACCTTC. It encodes CASSGGQLLYGYTF.

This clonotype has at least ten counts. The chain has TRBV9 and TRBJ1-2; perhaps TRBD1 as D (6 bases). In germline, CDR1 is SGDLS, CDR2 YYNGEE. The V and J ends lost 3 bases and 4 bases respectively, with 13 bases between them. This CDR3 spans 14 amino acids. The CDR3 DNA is TGTGCCAGCAGCGACCGACAGGCCCCCTATGGCTACACCTTC. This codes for CASSDRQAPYGYTF.

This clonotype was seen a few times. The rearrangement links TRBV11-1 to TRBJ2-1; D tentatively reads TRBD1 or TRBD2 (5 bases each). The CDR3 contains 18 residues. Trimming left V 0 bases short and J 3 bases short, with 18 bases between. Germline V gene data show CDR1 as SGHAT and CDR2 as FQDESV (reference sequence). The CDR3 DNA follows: TGTGCCAGCAGCTTAGCGCCGCCACCGGGACGGATCTACAATGAGCAGTTCTTC. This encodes CASSLAPPPGRIYNEQFF.

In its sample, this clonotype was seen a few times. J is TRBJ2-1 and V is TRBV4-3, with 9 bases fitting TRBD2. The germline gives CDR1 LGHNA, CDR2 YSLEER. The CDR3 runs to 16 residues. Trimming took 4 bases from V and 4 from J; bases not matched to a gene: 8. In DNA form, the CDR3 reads TGCGCCAGCAGCCTGGGCGCGGGAGGGCCTTACAATGAGCAGTTCTTC. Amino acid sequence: CASSLGAGGPYNEQFF.

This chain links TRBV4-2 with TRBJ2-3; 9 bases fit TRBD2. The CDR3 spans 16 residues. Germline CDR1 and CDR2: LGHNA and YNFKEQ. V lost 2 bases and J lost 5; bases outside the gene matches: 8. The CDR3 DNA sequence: TGTGCCAGCAGCCAATCGGCGGGGGGGCCGGGAGATACGCAGTATTTT. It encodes CASSQSAGGPGDTQYF.

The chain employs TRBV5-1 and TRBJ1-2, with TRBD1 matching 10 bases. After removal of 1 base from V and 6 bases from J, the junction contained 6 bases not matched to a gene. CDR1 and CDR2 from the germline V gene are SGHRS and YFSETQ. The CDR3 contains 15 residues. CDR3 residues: CASSLYPDRGHGYTF. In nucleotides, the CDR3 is TGCGCCAGCAGCTTGTACCCCGACAGGGGGCATGGCTACACCTTC.

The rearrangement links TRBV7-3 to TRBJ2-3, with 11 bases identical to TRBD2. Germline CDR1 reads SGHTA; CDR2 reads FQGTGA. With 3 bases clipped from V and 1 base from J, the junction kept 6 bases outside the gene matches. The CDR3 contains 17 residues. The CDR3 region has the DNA TGTGCCAGCAGCTTCTTAGCGGGAGGGCCCGGCACAGATACGCAGTATTTT. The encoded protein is CASSFLAGGPGTDTQYF.

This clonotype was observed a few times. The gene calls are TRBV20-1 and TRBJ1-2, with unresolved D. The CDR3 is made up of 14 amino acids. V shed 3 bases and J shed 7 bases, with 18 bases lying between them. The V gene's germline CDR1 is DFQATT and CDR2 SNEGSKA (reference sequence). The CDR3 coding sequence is TGCAGTGCTAGTTGGGCCCGGTCTTCGTTTGGCTACACCTTC. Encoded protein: CSASWARSSFGYTF.

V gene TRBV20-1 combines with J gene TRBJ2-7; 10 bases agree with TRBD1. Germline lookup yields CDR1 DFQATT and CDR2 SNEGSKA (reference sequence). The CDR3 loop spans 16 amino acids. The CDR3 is CCGQEKGTGVPYEQYF. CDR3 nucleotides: TGCTGTGGCCAAGAGAAGGGGACAGGGGTCCCCTACGAGCAGTACTTC.

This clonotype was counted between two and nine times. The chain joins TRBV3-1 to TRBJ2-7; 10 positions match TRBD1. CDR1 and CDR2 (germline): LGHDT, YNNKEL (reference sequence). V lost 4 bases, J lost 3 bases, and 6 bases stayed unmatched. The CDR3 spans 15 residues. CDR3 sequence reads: CASSRRDRGGYEQYF. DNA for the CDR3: TGTGCCAGCAGCCGTAGGGACAGGGGTGGCTACGAGCAGTACTTC.

DNA for the CDR3: TGCAGTGCCGTAGGACTAGCGGTCCCGAGCTCCTACAATGAGCAGTTCTTC. This gives the protein CSAVGLAVPSSYNEQFF. The J gene is TRBJ2-1, the V gene TRBV20-1; TRBD2 aligns across 10 bases. CDR1 and CDR2 from the germline V gene are DFQATT and SNEGSKA (reference sequence). V gave up 6 bases and J gave up 0 bases; unmatched junction bases: 11. The CDR3 has 17 residues.

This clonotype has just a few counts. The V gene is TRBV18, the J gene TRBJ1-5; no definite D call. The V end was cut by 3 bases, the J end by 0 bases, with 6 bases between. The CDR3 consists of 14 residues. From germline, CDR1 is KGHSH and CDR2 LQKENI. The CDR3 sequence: CASSPKYSNQPQHF. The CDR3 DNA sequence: TGTGCCAGCTCACCTAAGTATAGCAATCAGCCCCAGCATTTT. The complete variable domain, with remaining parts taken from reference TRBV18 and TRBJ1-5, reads NAGVMQNPRHLVRRRGQEARLRCSPMKGHSHVYWYRQLPEEGLKFMVYLQKENIIDESGMPKERFSAEFPKEGPSILRIQQVVRGDSAAYFCASSPKYSNQPQHFGDGTRLSIL.

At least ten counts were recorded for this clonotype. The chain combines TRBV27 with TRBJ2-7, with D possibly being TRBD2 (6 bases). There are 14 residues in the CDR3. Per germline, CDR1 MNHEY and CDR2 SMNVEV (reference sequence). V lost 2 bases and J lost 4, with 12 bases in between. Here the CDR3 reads CASSLRREEYEQYF. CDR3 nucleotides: TGTGCCAGCAGTTTACGGCGGGAAGAGTACGAGCAGTACTTC.

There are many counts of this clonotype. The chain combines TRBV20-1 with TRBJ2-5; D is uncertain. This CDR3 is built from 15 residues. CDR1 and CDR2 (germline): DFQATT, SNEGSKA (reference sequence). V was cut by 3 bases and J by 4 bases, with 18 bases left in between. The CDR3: CSARPGDRVGETQYF. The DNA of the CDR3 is TGCAGTGCTAGGCCGGGCGATAGAGTTGGAGAGACCCAGTACTTC.

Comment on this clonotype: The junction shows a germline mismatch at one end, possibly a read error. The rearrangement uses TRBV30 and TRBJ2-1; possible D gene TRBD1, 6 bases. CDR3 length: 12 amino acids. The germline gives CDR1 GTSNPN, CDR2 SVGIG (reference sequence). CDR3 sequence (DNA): TGTGCCTGGAGCATCACAGGGCGAGAGCTGTTCTTC. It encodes CAWSITGRELFF.